The 11 T cell receptor beta chains below come from one sample, sequenced in a study of control samples from healthy donors and cancer patients. Data came from immunoSEQ multiplex PCR; TCRdb stores just in-frame clones and leaves some out. Of 150,000 or so clones in the sample, approximately 94% were seen once. The specimen was blood. The receptors come from a man aged 18-30 years in good health.

The rearrangement links TRBV7-9 to TRBJ2-5, with 11 bases identical to TRBD2. The trim removed 1 base at V and 4 bases at J, leaving 14 bases unmatched. CDR1 is SEHNR and CDR2 is FQNEAQ in the germline V gene (reference sequence). The CDR3 contains 19 residues. Here the CDR3 DNA reads TGTGCCAGCAGCTTAGATTTTCCTAGCGGGGGGAATTTTCGAGAGACCCAGTACTTC. It yields the protein CASSLDFPSGGNFRETQYF.

This chain uses TRBV18 with TRBJ2-7, with a weak D call TRBD1 (6 bases). Germline assignment: CDR1 KGHSH and CDR2 LQKENI. CDR3 length: 12 residues. The V end was cut by 3 bases, the J end by 3 bases, with 6 bases between. The CDR3 DNA reads TGTGCCAGCTCACCGGGACACTACGAGCAGTACTTC. Its protein is CASSPGHYEQYF.

This clone was seen once. The rearrangement uses TRBV19 and TRBJ2-7, with D possibly being TRBD2 (6 bases). The CDR3 is 14 residues long. The ends were cut back, 5 bases at V and 3 bases at J, with 14 bases in the middle. CDR1 is LNHDA and CDR2 is SQIVND in the germline V gene (reference sequence). CDR3 bases: TGTGCCAGTAGTCAACCGGGGGAAAGCTACGAGCAGTACTTC. It yields the protein CASSQPGESYEQYF.

J is TRBJ2-2 and V is TRBV12-3 or TRBV12-4; TRBD1 aligns across 8 bases. The V gene end was trimmed by 6 bases and the J gene end by 6 bases; junction bases not matched to a gene: 0. This CDR3 comprises 12 residues. DNA for the CDR3: TGTGCCAGCAGGGGACAGGCCGGGGAGCTGTTTTTT. It specifies CASRGQAGELFF.

The chain couples TRBV5-8 to TRBJ1-1; D gene uncertain. V dropped 0 bases and J dropped 1 base, with 7 bases sitting between them. There are 14 residues in the CDR3. Germline lookup yields CDR1 SGHTS and CDR2 YDEGEE. The CDR3 nucleotides read TGTGCCAGCAGCTTGGCCAGCCAGAACACTGAAGCTTTCTTT. Translation gives CASSLASQNTEAFF.

J is TRBJ1-1 and V is TRBV12-3 or TRBV12-4; the match to TRBD1 covers 10 bases. CDR3 length equals 13 residues. After removal of 6 bases from V and 5 bases from J, the junction contained 3 bases not matched to a gene. This chain's CDR3 is CASRTGGSTEAFF. The DNA for the CDR3 is TGTGCCAGCAGGACAGGGGGCTCGACTGAAGCTTTCTTT.

The chain has TRBV4-3 and TRBJ2-4; 11 bases are shared with TRBD1. The CDR3 loop spans 17 amino acids. With 0 bases clipped from V and 7 bases from J, the junction kept 8 bases outside the gene matches. Germline V gene lookup returns CDR1 LGHNA and CDR2 YSLEER. The CDR3 spells CASSQDRGQGVSNIQYF. The CDR3 nucleotides are TGCGCCAGCAGCCAAGATCGGGGACAGGGGGTATCTAACATTCAGTACTTC.

V and J are TRBV11-2 and TRBJ1-3; maybe TRBD1 (6 bases). V was clipped by 2 bases and J by 10 bases, with 9 bases between them. Germline V gene lookup returns CDR1 SGHAT and CDR2 FQNNGV. There are 12 residues in the CDR3. CDR3 nucleotides: TGTGCCAGCAGCTTAAGCCAGGGGACCATATATTTT. Its protein product is CASSLSQGTIYF.

This chain links TRBV13 with TRBJ1-2, with TRBD1 as a possible D gene (5 bases). Germline assignment: CDR1 PRHDT and CDR2 FYEKMQ (reference sequence). This CDR3 has 13 amino acids. V lost 3 bases and J lost 6, with 11 bases in between. As DNA, the CDR3 is TGTGCCAGCAGCTTTGGCAGGGTGGATGGCTACACCTTC. Residues: CASSFGRVDGYTF.

CDR3 amino acids: CAWSVKVTGELFF. The CDR3 DNA reads TGTGCCTGGAGTGTAAAGGTCACCGGGGAGCTGTTTTTT. The genes are TRBV30 and TRBJ2-2; no definite D call. V lost 0 bases and J lost 4, with 6 bases in between. Germline V CDR1 and CDR2: GTSNPN, SVGIG (reference sequence). The CDR3 runs 13 residues.

This sequence joins TRBV5-1 and TRBJ1-1; tentative D call: TRBD1 (5 bases). Germline CDR1 and CDR2: SGHRS and YFSETQ. The CDR3 is 13 residues long. V was cut by 7 bases and J by 3 bases, with 13 bases left in between. The CDR3 region is CASGSTGYTEAFF. CDR3 nucleotide sequence: TGCGCCAGCGGATCAACAGGATACACTGAAGCTTTCTTT.